A selection of T cell receptor beta chains follows, all from one sample in a study of T cell responses to AZD1222 COVID-19 vaccine. The method was immunoSEQ multiplex PCR; TCRdb's version includes in-frame clones alone and lacks a portion of them. Among 94,000 or so clones listed, 89% were seen once. The starting material was peripheral blood, obtained on day 0 of AZD1222 vaccination. These receptors were obtained from an adult in good health. The conserved cysteine and the conserved F or W are not part of the CDR3 here. The order of the fields is J gene, V gene, D gene, CDR3 protein. A D gene is named only where the DNA matches it firmly.

>TRBJ1-6|TRBV7-8|-
ASSLVKGNSPLH
>TRBJ1-2|TRBV30|-
AWIAQEFNYGYT
>TRBJ2-7|TRBV6-1|-
ASSERRYGSYEQY
>TRBJ2-2|TRBV3-1/TRBV3-2|-
ASSRGSRDANTGELF
>TRBJ2-7|TRBV7-2|TRBD2
ASSLEAYGAGGYYEQY
>TRBJ1-4|TRBV11-2|TRBD1
ASSLDRTGNEKLF
>TRBJ1-2|TRBV15|TRBD1
ATSGSPDRGGYT
>TRBJ1-2|TRBV10-1|TRBD1
ASLKGAGGYT
>TRBJ1-2|TRBV4-2|-
ASSQAVRGGYT
>TRBJ1-2|TRBV29-1|-
SVGGGPGYT
>TRBJ1-2|TRBV10-3|TRBD1
AISELQGADGYT
>TRBJ2-1|TRBV19|TRBD1
ASSIEDRGGNEQF
>TRBJ1-3|TRBV7-2|-
ASSLAWGSGNTIY
>TRBJ2-7|TRBV11-2|-
ASSLDHSSAYEQY
>TRBJ2-1|TRBV6-6|-
ASSWDEQF
>TRBJ1-2|TRBV24-1|-
ATSGEFEGT
>TRBJ2-1|TRBV2|-
ASSDGVIDEQF
>TRBJ1-5|TRBV5-3|-
ARSLVKVGNQPQH
>TRBJ1-6|TRBV9|-
ASSVAAANSPLH
>TRBJ1-4|TRBV5-1|-
ASSLKGEGFEKLF
>TRBJ2-2|TRBV7-7|-
AWVGPGGELF
>TRBJ1-2|TRBV19|-
ASSIQGSNYGYT
>TRBJ2-7|TRBV5-1|-
ASSLDSIPEQY
>TRBJ2-3|TRBV11-2|-
ASRRPGLSTDTQY
>TRBJ1-1|TRBV7-2|-
ASSFSPFGPLSGAF
>TRBJ1-1|TRBV11-1|TRBD1
ASSLEDRGRAF
>TRBJ2-7|TRBV27|-
ASSFQGTDYEQY
>TRBJ2-7|TRBV7-2|TRBD2
ASSLGLAGGSEQY
>TRBJ1-1|TRBV6-5|TRBD1
ASTDRVSEAF
>TRBJ2-1|TRBV3-1/TRBV3-2|-
ASSRGESNNEQF
>TRBJ1-2|TRBV20-1|-
SASFGRWGRKNYGYT
>TRBJ1-1|TRBV10-3|-
AIRGSSNTEAF
>TRBJ2-1|TRBV9|-
ASSVIGTSSYNEQF
>TRBJ2-3|TRBV19|TRBD2
ASTSTGGVGTDTQY
>TRBJ2-6|TRBV5-6|-
ASSGGWAFGSGANVLT
>TRBJ1-4|TRBV6-5|-
ASSRDRDPSEKLF
>TRBJ1-1|TRBV6-4|-
ARDPNWITEAF
>TRBJ2-2|TRBV6-5|TRBD2
ASSWGGSTGELF
>TRBJ1-6|TRBV2|TRBD1
ASSWDRANSPLH
>TRBJ2-7|TRBV28|TRBD2
ASSFPQAGEQY
>TRBJ2-5|TRBV6-2/TRBV6-3|TRBD1
ASSTGTGGLETQY
>TRBJ1-6|TRBV27|TRBD1
ASTKSRTGSSYNSPLH
>TRBJ1-1|TRBV4-2|-
ASSQEGQAHTEAF
>TRBJ2-7|TRBV5-5|TRBD1
ASSKTMTGSFTYEQY
>TRBJ1-3|TRBV3-1/TRBV3-2|-
ASSQSGPGNTIY
>TRBJ1-6|TRBV2|-
ASSVNVRPPLH
>TRBJ1-5|TRBV18|-
ASSPESWGNQPQH